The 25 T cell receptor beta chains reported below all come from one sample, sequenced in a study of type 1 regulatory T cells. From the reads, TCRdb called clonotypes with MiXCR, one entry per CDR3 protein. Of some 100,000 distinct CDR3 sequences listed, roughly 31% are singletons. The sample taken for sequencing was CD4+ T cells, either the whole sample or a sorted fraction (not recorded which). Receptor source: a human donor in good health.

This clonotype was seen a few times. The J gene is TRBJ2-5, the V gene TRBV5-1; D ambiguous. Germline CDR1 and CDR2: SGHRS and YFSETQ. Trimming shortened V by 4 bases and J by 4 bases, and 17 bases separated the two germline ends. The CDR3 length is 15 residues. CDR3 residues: CASSQADPQRETQYF. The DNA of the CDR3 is TGCGCCAGCAGCCAAGCTGATCCCCAGAGAGAGACCCAGTACTTC.

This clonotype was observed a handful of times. In DNA form, the CDR3 reads TGTGCCAGCAGTTTTGGCTTCACTGAAGCTTTCTTT. This encodes CASSFGFTEAFF. The chain joins TRBV12-3 or TRBV12-4 to TRBJ1-1, with D uncertain. Trimming took off 3 bases at V and 4 bases at J, with 6 bases between the two ends. CDR3 length: 12 amino acids.

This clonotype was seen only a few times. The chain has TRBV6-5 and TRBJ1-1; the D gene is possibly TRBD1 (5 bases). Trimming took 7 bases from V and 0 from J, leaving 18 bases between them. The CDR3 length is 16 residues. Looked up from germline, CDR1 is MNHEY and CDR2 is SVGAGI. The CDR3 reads CASNPPSGGMNTEAFF. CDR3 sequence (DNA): TGTGCCAGCAACCCCCCGAGCGGGGGGATGAACACTGAAGCTTTCTTT.

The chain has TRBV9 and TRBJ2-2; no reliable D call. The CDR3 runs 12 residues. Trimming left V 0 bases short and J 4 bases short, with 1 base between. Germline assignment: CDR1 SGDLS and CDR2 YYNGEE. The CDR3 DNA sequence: TGTGCCAGCAGCGTAGTCACCGGGGAGCTGTTTTTT. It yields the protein CASSVVTGELFF. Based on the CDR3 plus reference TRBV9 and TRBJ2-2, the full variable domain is DSGVTQTPKHLITATGQRVTLRCSPRSGDLSVYWYQQSLDQGLQFLIQYYNGEERAKGNILERFSAQQFPDLHSELNLSSLELGDSALYFCASSVVTGELFFGEGSRLTVL.

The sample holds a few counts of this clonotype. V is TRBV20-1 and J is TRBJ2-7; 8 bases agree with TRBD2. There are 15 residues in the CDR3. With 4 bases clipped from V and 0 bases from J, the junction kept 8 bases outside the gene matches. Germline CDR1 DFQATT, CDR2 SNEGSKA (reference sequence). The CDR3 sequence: CSAISALAGSYEQYF. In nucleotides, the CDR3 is TGCAGTGCTATCTCTGCGCTAGCGGGCTCCTACGAGCAGTACTTC.

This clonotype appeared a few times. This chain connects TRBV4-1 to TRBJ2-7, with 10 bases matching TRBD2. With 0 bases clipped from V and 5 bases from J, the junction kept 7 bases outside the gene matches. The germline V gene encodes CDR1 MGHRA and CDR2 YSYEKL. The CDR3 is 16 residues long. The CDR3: CASSQDPSGSFDEQYF. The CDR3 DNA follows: TGCGCCAGCAGCCAAGATCCTAGCGGGAGTTTCGACGAGCAGTACTTC.

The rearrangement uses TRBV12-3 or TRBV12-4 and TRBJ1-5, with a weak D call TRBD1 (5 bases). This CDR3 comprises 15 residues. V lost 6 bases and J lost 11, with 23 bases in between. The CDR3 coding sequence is TGTGCCAGCAGCCGAACCGGGACCGCGGACGCAGCCCAGCATTTT. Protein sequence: CASSRTGTADAAQHF.

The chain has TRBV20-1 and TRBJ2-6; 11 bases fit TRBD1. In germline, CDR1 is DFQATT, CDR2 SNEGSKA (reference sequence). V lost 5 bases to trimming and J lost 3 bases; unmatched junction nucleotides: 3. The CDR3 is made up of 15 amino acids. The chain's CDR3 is CSARTGGFGANVLTF. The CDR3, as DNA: TGCAGTGCTCGGACAGGGGGCTTTGGGGCCAACGTCCTGACTTTC.

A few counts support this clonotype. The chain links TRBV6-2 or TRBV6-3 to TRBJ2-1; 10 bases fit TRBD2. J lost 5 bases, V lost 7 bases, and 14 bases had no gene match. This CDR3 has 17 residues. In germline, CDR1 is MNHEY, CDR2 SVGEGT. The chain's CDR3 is CASTYRLGTSVNNEQFF. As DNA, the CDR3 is TGTGCCAGCACCTACAGGTTAGGGACTAGCGTAAACAATGAGCAGTTCTTC.

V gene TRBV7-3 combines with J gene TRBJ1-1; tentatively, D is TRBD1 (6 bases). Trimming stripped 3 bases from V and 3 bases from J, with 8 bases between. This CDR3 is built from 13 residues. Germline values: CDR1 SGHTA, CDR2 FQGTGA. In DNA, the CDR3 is TGTGCCAGCAGCTTCAACAGGGACACTGAAGCTTTCTTT. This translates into CASSFNRDTEAFF.

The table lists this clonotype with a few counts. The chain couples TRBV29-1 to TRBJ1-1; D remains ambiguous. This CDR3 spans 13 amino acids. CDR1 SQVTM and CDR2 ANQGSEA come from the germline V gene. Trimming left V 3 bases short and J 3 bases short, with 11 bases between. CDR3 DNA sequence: TGCAGCGTTGATAAGACCGGTGACACTGAAGCTTTCTTT. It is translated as CSVDKTGDTEAFF.

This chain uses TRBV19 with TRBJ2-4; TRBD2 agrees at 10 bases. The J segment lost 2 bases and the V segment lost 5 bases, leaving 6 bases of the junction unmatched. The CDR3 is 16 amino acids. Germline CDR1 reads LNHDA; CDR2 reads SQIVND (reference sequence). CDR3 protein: CASSGEREGPKNIQYF. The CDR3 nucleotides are TGTGCCAGTAGTGGCGAGCGGGAGGGCCCCAAAAACATTCAGTACTTC.

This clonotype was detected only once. In nucleotides, the CDR3 is TGTGCCAGCAGTGACGCCCCGACACGCACAGATACGCAGTATTTT. It specifies CASSDAPTRTDTQYF. This rearrangement joins TRBV6-4 to TRBJ2-3, with D unresolved. CDR1 is MRHNA and CDR2 is SNTAGT in the germline V gene. V lost 2 bases and J 1 base, leaving 10 bases between the germline ends. The CDR3 has 15 amino acids.

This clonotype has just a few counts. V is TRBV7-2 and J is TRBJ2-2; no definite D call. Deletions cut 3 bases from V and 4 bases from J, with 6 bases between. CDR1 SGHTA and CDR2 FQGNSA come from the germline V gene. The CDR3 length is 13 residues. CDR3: CASSLDSTGELFF. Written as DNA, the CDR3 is TGTGCCAGCAGCTTGGATAGCACCGGGGAGCTGTTTTTT.

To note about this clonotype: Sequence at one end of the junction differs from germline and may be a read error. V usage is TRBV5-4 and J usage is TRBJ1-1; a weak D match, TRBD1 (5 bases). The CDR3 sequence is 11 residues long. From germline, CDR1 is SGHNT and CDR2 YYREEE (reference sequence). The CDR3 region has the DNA TGTGCCAGCAGCGGAATCGGGACCGCAATCTTT. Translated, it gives CASSGIGTAIF.

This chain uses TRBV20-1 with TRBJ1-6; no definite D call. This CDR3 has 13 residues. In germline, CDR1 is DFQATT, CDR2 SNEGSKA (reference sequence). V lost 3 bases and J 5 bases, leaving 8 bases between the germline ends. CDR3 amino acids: CSASVPNNSPLHF. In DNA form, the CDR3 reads TGCAGTGCTAGTGTTCCAAATAATTCACCCCTCCACTTT.

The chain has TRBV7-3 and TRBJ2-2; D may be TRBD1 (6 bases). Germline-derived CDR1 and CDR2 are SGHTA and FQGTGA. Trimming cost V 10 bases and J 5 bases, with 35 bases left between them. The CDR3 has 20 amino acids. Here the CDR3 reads CATRRDTYRGAWYQTGELFF. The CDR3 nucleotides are TGTGCCACCCGCCGGGACACCTACCGGGGAGCTTGGTACCAGACCGGGGAGCTGTTTTTT.

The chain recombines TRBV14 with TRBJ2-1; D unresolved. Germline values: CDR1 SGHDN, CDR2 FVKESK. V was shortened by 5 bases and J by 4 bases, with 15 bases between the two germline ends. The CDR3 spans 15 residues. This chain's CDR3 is CASSTDSHRYNEQFF. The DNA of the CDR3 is TGTGCCAGCAGCACAGACTCCCACCGGTACAATGAGCAGTTCTTC.

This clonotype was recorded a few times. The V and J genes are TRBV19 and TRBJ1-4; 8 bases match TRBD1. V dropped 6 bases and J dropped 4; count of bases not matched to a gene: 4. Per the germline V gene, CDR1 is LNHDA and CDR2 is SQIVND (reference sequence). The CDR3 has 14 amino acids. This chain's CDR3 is CASRDRDGNEKLFF. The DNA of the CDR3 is TGTGCCAGTAGGGACAGGGACGGTAATGAAAAACTGTTTTTT.

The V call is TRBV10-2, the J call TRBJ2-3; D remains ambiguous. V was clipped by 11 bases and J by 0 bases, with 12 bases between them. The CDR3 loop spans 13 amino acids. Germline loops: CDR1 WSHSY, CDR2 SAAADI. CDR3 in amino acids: CAVSAPSTDTQYF. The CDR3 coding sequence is TGCGCCGTGAGCGCCCCAAGCACAGATACGCAGTATTTT.

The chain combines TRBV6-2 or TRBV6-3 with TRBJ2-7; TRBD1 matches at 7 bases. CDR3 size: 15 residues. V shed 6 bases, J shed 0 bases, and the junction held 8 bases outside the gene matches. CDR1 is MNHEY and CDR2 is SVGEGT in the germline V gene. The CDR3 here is CASRYGTATSYEQYF. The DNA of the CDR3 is TGTGCCAGCAGATATGGGACAGCAACCTCCTACGAGCAGTACTTC.

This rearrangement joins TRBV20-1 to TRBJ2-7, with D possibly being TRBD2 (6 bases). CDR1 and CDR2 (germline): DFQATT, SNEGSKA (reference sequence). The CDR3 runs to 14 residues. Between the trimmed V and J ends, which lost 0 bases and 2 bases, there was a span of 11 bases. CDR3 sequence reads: CSARESRGTYEQYF. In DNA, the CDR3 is TGCAGTGCTAGAGAGTCGCGGGGAACCTACGAGCAGTACTTC.

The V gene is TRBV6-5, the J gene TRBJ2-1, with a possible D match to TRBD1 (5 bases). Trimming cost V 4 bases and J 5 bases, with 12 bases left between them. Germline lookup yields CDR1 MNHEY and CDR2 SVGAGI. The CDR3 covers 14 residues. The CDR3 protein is CASSSRVPNNEQFF. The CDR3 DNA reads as TGTGCCAGCAGTTCCAGGGTACCCAACAATGAGCAGTTCTTC.

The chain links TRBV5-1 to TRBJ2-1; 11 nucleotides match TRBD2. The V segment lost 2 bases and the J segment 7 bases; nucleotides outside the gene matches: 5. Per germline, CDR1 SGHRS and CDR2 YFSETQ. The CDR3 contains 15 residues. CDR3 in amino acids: CASSLTSGSLNEQFF. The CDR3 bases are TGCGCCAGCAGCTTAACTAGCGGGAGTTTAAATGAGCAGTTCTTC.

For the CDR3, the DNA is TGTGCCAGCAGAATGGAGGACAGCTCTAACTATGGCTACACCTTC. It codes for CASRMEDSSNYGYTF. The V and J genes are TRBV6-4 and TRBJ1-2; possible D gene TRBD1, 6 bases. The CDR3 is 15 residues long. The V and J ends lost 6 bases and 0 bases respectively, with 14 bases between them. CDR1 is MRHNA, CDR2 SNTAGT, per germline.